There are many counts of the clone carrying this T cell receptor beta chain. This record comes from a study of human T cells and chemical hapten exposure. Whole-study context: The sensitizer, 2% DPC, was used on around 2 cm by around 2 cm of upper inner arm skin. Each patient's scalp received weekly diphenylcyclopropenone throughout the approximately 25-week study.

The germline V gene encodes CDR1 KGHSH and CDR2 LQKENI. Trimming removed 3 bases from V and 2 bases from J, with 7 bases in between. The CDR3 covers 13 residues. TCRdb fed the RACE reads into MiXCR, producing one record per CDR3 protein. The repertoire consists of some 98,000 distinct CDR3 sequences, with 11% occurring once and the leading ten covering around 3.3%. Time point in this sample: pre-sensitization, week 0. Regarding treatment: therapeutic diphenylcyclopropenone sensitization with weekly scalp DPC. V is TRBV18 and J is TRBJ2-5; perhaps TRBD1 as D (5 bases). The TCR originated in a woman aged 55-70 years with alopecia areata. Some clones in this sample may be carry-over from other donors' samples. Sequencing was performed on whole blood, taken in connection with sensitization to the hapten diphenylcyclopropenone (DPC). CDR3 loop: CASSPDIQETQYF. In DNA, the CDR3 is TGTGCCAGCTCACCGGACATACAAGAGACCCAGTACTTC.